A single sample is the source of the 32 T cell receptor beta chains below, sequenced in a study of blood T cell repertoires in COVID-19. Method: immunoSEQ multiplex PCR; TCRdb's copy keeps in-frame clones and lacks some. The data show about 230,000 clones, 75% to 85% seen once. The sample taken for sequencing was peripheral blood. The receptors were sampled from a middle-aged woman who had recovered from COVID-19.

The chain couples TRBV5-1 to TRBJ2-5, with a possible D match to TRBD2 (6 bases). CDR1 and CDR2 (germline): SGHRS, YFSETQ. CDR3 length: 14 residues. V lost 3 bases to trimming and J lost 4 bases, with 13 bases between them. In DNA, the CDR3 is TGCGCCAGCAGCTCGGAACTGGGGGGAGAGACCCAGTACTTC. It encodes CASSSELGGETQYF.

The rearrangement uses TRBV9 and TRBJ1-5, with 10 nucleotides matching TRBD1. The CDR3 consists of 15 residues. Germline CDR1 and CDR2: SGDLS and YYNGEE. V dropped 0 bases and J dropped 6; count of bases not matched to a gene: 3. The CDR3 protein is CASSVGQGAGQPQHF. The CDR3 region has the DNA TGTGCCAGCAGCGTAGGACAGGGGGCGGGTCAGCCCCAGCATTTT.

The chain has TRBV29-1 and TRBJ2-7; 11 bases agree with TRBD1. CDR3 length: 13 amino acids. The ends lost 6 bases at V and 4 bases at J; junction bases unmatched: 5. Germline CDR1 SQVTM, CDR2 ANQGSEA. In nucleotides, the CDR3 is TGCAGCGTAACCGGGACAGGGGGTTACGAGCAGTACTTC. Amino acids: CSVTGTGGYEQYF.

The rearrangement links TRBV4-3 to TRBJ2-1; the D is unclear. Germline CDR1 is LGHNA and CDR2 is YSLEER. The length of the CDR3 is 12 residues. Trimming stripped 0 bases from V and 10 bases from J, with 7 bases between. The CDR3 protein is CASSQDVREQFF. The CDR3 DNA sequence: TGCGCCAGCAGCCAAGATGTCAGAGAGCAGTTCTTC.

The CDR3 DNA reads TGTGCCAGCAGCCGACGGCAGAGACTCGGTTCACCCCTCCACTTT. It specifies CASSRRQRLGSPLHF. The rearrangement links TRBV3-1 (or the pseudogene TRBV3-2) to TRBJ1-6; D is undetermined. Trimming shortened V by 4 bases and J by 9 bases, and 16 bases separated the two germline ends. There are 15 residues in the CDR3. From germline, CDR1 is LGHDT and CDR2 YNNKEL (reference sequence).

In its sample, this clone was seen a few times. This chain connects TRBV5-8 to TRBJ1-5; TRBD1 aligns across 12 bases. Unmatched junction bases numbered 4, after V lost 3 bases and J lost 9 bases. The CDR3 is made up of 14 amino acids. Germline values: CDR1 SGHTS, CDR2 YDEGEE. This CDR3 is CASSSGQGATPQHF. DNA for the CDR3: TGTGCCAGCAGCTCGGGACAGGGGGCAACGCCCCAGCATTTT.

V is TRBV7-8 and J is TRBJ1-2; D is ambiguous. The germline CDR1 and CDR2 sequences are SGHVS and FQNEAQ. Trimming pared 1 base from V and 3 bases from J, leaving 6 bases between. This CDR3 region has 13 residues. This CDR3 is CASSLVTDYGYTF. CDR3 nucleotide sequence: TGTGCCAGCAGCTTAGTTACAGACTATGGCTACACCTTC.

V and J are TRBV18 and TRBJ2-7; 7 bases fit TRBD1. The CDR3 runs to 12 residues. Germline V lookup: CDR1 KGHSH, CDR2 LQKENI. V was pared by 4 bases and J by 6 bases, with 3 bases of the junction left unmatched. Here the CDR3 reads CASSLDRVEQYF. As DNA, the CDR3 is TGTGCCAGCTCACTTGACAGGGTCGAGCAGTACTTC. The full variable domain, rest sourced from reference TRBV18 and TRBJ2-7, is NAGVMQNPRHLVRRRGQEARLRCSPMKGHSHVYWYRQLPEEGLKFMVYLQKENIIDESGMPKERFSAEFPKEGPSILRIQQVVRGDSAAYFCASSLDRVEQYFGPGTRLTVT.

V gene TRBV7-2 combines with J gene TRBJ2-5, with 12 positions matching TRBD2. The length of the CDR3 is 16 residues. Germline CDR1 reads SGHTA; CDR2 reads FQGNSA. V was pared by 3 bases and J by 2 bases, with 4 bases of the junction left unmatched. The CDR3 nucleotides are TGTGCCAGCAGCTTCACTAGCGGGGGGCTACAAGAGACCCAGTACTTC. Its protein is CASSFTSGGLQETQYF.

In DNA form, the CDR3 reads TGTGCCAGCAGCTTTGTGTTGCGGAGGGGGCTTAAGAACACTGAAGCTTTCTTT. It is translated as CASSFVLRRGLKNTEAFF. The chain carries TRBV7-9 and TRBJ1-1, with TRBD1 matching over 7 bases. Germline values: CDR1 SEHNR, CDR2 FQNEAQ (reference sequence). The junction had 14 bases not matched to a gene; V was cut back by 3 bases and J by 1 base. The CDR3 contains 18 residues.

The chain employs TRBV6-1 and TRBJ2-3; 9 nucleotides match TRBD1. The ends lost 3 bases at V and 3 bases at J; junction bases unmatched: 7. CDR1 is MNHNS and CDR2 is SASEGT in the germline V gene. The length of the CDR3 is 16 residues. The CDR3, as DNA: TGTGCCAGCAGTGATCAGCCGGGACAGGGTACAGATACGCAGTATTTT. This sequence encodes CASSDQPGQGTDTQYF.

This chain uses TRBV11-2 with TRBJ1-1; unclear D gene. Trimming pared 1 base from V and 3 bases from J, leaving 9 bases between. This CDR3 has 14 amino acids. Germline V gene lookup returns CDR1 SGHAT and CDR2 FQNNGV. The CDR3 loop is CASSLAQTYTEAFF. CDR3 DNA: TGTGCCAGCAGCTTAGCACAGACCTACACTGAAGCTTTCTTT.

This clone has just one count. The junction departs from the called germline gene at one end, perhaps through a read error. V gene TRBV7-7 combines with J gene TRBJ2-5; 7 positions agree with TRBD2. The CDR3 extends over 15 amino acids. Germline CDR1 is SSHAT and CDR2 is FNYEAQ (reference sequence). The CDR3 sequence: CASSPNPSGQETQYF. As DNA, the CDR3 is TGTGCTAGCAGCCCAAACCCTAGCGGCCAAGAGACCCAGTACTTC.

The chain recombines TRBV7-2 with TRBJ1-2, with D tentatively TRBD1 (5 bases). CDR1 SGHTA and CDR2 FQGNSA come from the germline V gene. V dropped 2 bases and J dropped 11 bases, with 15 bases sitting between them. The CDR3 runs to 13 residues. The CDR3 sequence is CASSLTMAGGYTF. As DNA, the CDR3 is TGTGCCAGCAGCTTAACTATGGCGGGGGGTTACACCTTC.

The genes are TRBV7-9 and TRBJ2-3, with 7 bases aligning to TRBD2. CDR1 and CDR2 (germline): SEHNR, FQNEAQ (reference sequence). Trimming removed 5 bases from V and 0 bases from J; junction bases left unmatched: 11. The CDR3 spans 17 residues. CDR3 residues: CASSPTRVGGSTDTQYF. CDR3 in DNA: TGTGCCAGCAGCCCCACCCGGGTCGGGGGGAGCACAGATACGCAGTATTTT.

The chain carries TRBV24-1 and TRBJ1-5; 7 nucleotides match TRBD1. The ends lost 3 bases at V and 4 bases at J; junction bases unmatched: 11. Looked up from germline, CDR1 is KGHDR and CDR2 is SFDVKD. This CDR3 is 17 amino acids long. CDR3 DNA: TGTGCCACCAGTGATCGGACAGGCCTAGGCGATAATCAGCCCCAGCATTTT. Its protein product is CATSDRTGLGDNQPQHF.

CDR3 loop: CASSYQGPGANVLTF. The DNA of the CDR3 is TGTGCCAGCAGTTATCAGGGGCCCGGGGCCAACGTCCTGACTTTC. The chain couples TRBV6-2 or TRBV6-3 to TRBJ2-6; D perhaps matches TRBD1 (6 bases). V gave up 3 bases and J gave up 4 bases, with 10 bases separating them. The CDR3 is 15 amino acids. CDR1 MNHEY and CDR2 SVGEGT come from the germline V gene.

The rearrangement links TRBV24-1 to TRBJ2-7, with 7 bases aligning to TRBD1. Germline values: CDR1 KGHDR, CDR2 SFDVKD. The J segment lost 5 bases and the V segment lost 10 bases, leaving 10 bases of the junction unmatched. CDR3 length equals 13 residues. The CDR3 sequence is CATYRDRSHEQYF. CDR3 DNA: TGTGCCACATATCGGGACAGATCCCACGAGCAGTACTTC.

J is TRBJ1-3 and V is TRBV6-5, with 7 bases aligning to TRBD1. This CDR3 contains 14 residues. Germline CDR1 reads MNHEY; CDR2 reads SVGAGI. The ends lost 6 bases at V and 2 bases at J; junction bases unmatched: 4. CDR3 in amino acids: CASRRQGAGNTIYF. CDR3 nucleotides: TGTGCCAGCAGGAGACAGGGTGCTGGAAACACCATATATTTT.

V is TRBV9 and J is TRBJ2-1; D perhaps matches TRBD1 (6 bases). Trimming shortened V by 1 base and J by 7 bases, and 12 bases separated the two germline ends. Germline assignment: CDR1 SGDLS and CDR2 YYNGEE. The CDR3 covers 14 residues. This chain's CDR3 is CASSVNRVGNEQFF. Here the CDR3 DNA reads TGTGCCAGCAGCGTAAACAGGGTCGGAAATGAGCAGTTCTTC.

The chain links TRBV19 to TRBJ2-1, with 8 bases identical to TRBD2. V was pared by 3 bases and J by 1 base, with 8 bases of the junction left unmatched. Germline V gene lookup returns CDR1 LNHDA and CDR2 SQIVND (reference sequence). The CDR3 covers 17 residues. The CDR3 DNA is TGTGCCAGTAGTATTCGGGTTGGCGGGGGGTCCTACAATGAGCAGTTCTTC. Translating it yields CASSIRVGGGSYNEQFF.

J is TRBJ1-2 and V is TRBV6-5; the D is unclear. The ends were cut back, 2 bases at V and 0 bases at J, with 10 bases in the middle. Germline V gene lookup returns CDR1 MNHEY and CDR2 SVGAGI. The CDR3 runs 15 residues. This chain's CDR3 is CASSYRLESNYGYTF. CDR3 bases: TGTGCCAGCAGTTACAGGCTAGAGTCTAACTATGGCTACACCTTC.

The chain's CDR3 is CASSSKTQPSGQGSYEQYF. DNA for the CDR3: TGTGCCAGCAGTTCGAAGACCCAACCTTCGGGACAGGGTTCCTACGAGCAGTACTTC. The rearrangement links TRBV6-2 or TRBV6-3 to TRBJ2-7; TRBD1 matches at 9 bases. CDR1 is MNHEY and CDR2 is SVGEGT in the germline V gene. CDR3 size: 19 residues. The J segment lost 1 base and the V segment lost 4 bases, leaving 17 bases of the junction unmatched.

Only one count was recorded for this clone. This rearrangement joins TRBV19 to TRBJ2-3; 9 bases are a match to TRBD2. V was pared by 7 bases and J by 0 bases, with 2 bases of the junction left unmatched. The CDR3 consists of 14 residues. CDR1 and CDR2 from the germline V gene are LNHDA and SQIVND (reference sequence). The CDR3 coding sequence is TGTGCCAGTAAAGGACTAGCGAGCACAGATACGCAGTATTTT. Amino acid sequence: CASKGLASTDTQYF.

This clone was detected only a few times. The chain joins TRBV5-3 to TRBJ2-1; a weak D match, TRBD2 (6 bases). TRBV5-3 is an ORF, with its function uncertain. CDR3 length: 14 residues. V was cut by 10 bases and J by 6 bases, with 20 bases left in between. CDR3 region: CAPLPGGRGNEQFF. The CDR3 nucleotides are TGTGCCCCTCTACCCGGAGGGAGAGGCAATGAGCAGTTCTTC.

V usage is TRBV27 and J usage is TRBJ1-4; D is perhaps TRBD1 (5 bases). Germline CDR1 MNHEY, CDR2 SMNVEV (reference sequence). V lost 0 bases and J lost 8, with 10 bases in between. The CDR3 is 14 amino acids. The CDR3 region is CASSLSTGGEKLFF. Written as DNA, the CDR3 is TGTGCCAGCAGTTTATCAACAGGCGGCGAAAAACTGTTTTTT.

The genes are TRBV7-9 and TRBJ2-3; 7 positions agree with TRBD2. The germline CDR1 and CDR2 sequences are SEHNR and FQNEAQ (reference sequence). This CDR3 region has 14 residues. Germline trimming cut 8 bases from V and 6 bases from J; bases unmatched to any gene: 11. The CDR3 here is CASAKGQGGDTQYF. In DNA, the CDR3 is TGTGCCAGCGCCAAGGGGCAGGGAGGGGATACGCAGTATTTT. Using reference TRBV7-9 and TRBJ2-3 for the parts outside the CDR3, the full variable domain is DTGVSQNPRHKITKRGQNVTFRCDPISEHNRLYWYRQTLGQGPEFLTYFQNEAQLEKSRLLSDRFSAERPKGSFSTLEIQRTEQGDSAMYLCASAKGQGGDTQYFGPGTRLTVL.

CDR3 loop: CASSQVPTGLMNTEAFF. CDR3 DNA sequence: TGCGCCAGCAGCCAAGTCCCGACAGGGCTCATGAACACTGAAGCTTTCTTT. The rearrangement links TRBV4-1 to TRBJ1-1; TRBD1 agrees at 7 bases. CDR1 MGHRA and CDR2 YSYEKL come from the germline V gene. The CDR3 extends over 17 amino acids. The V segment lost 1 base and the J segment 0 bases; nucleotides outside the gene matches: 8.

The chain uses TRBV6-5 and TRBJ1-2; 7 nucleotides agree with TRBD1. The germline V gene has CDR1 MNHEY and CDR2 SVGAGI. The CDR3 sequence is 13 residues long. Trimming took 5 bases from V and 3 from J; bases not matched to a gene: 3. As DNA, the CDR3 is TGTGCCAGCAGTCAAACAGGGGACTATGGCTACACCTTC. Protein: CASSQTGDYGYTF.

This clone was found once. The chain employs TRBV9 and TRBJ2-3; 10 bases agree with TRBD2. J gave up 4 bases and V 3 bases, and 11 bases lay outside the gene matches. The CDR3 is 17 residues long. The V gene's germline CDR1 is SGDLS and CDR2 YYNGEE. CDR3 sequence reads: CASSGSGGTIFPDTQYF. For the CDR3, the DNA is TGTGCCAGCAGCGGTAGCGGGGGGACGATTTTTCCAGATACGCAGTATTTT.

The CDR3 is CASRKAGGGQETQYF. The CDR3 DNA sequence: TGTGCCAGCAGAAAAGCGGGGGGCGGCCAAGAGACCCAGTACTTC. The chain combines TRBV7-2 with TRBJ2-5, with TRBD2 matching 9 bases. J was trimmed by 1 base and V by 6 bases; bases with no gene match: 6. The CDR3 covers 15 residues. CDR1 is SGHTA and CDR2 is FQGNSA in the germline V gene.

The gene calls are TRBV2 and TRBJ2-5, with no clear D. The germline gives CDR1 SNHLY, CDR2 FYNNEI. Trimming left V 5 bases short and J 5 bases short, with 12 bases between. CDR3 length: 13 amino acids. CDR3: CASSSLVTETQYF. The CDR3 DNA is TGTGCCAGCAGTTCCCTAGTTACGGAGACCCAGTACTTC.